The present T cell receptor beta chain was sequenced within a study of T cell responses to AZD1222 COVID-19 vaccine. Across the whole study: Some second doses came at about 4 weeks and others at about 12 weeks; these were pooled. Broader study findings: The donor cohort was predominantly white British with a female majority, and clonal diversity may have been underestimated. The breadth and depth of Spike-specific TCRs increased once two AZD1222 doses had been given.

The CDR3 is made up of 18 amino acids. Germline V gives CDR1 KGHSH, CDR2 LQKENI. With 0 bases clipped from V and 3 bases from J, the junction kept 5 bases outside the gene matches. Note on this clone: The antigen remains undetermined.

Method: immunoSEQ multiplex PCR; TCRdb's copy keeps in-frame clones and lacks some. The sample consists of about 83,000 clones, over 75% of them appearing once. This receptor was taken from an adult in good health. Sample: peripheral blood, taken on day 0 of AZD1222 vaccination. The rearrangement links TRBV18 to TRBJ2-1; 13 bases line up with TRBD2. Here the CDR3 DNA reads TGTGCCAGCTCACCACCGGGGACTAGCGGGATGGGCTACAATGAGCAGTTCTTC. It yields the protein CASSPPGTSGMGYNEQFF.